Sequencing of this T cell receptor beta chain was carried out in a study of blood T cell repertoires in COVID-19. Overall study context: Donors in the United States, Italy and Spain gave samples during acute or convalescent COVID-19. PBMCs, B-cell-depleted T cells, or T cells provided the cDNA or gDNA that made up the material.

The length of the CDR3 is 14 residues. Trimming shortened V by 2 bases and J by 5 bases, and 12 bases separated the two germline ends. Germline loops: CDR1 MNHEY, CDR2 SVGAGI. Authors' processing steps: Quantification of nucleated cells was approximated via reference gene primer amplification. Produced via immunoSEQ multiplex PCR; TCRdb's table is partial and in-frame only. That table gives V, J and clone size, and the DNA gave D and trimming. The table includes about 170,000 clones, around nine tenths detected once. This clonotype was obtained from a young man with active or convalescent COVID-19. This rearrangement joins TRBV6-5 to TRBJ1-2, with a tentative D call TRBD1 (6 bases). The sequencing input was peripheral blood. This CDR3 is CASSYGTGKYGYTF. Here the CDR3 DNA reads TGTGCCAGCAGTTACGGAACAGGGAAATATGGCTACACCTTC.